This note documents a single T cell receptor (beta chain) sequence. Only in-frame clones appear in the TCRdb table, and some are missing; sequencing was by immunoSEQ multiplex PCR. Here the sample spans fewer than 90,000 clones, around 94% being singletons. This entry belongs to a study of T cell changes during pregnancy in multiple sclerosis. The CDR3 sequence is 15 residues long. The germline V gene encodes CDR1 MNHEY and CDR2 SVGAGI. The junction had 10 bases not matched to a gene; V was cut back by 4 bases and J by 5 bases. J is TRBJ1-2 and V is TRBV6-5; TRBD1 aligns across 7 bases. Material: peripheral blood, obtained after pregnancy. The receptor was derived from a female donor in good health, enrolled as a control in a pregnancy study. Here the CDR3 reads CASSSPGTALYGYTF. DNA of the CDR3: TGTGCCAGCAGTTCCCCCGGGACAGCCCTTTATGGCTACACCTTC.